This T cell receptor beta chain was observed in a study of cytomegalovirus exposure and HLA in healthy donors. Broader study findings: DRB1 had the most TCR associations and HLA-C the fewest, a later analysis found, with rates varying by HLA locus. Later analysis associated a missense DCLRE1C variant with TCR beta V- and J-gene trimming. When presence/absence was analysed, sequencing depth was taken to be roughly uniform across donors.

This clone was observed a handful of times. The antigen remains unidentified. PCR primers comprised 60 Vbeta and 13 Jbeta primers. Assay: immunoSEQ multiplex PCR; the TCRdb copy retains only in-frame clones and omits some. This table has 150,000 to 200,000 clones, 70% to 90% appearing once. The CDR3 covers 15 residues. V was cut by 0 bases and J by 4 bases, with 14 bases left in between. The V call is TRBV5-3, the J call TRBJ2-7; a possible D gene is TRBD2 (6 bases). TRBV5-3 is reported as an ORF; its role is uncertain. The receptor's source is a male donor in good health and CMV-seronegative. Sequenced sample: PBMCs. CDR3 region: CARSLERGKDYEQYF. CDR3 nucleotides: TGTGCCAGAAGCTTGGAACGGGGGAAAGATTACGAGCAGTACTTC.